These 6 T cell receptor beta chains were all obtained from the same sample, sequenced in a study of graft-versus-host responses after intestinal transplantation. Their cognate antigens are unknown. Method: immunoSEQ multiplex PCR; TCRdb's copy keeps in-frame clones and lacks some. This sample has over 75,000 clones, with around 89% found just once. Material: unstimulated CD4+ T cells sorted from spleen or lymph node cells, obtained before transplant. All receptors derive from a human donor who was the organ donor for an intestinal transplant.

V is TRBV9 and J is TRBJ2-2, with TRBD1 identical over 11 bases. Germline loops: CDR1 SGDLS, CDR2 YYNGEE. This CDR3 is 16 amino acids long. The V and J ends lost 3 bases and 4 bases, in that order; junction bases with no gene match: 5. The CDR3 DNA follows: TGTGCCAGCAGCGGGATAGGGACAGGGGGCACCGGGGAGCTGTTTTTT. Encoded protein: CASSGIGTGGTGELFF.

The J gene is TRBJ1-6, the V gene TRBV9; no definite D call. Trimming left V 3 bases short and J 8 bases short, with 9 bases between. The V gene's germline CDR1 is SGDLS and CDR2 YYNGEE. This CDR3 contains 13 residues. CDR3 in amino acids: CASSAFTDSPLHF. In DNA, the CDR3 is TGTGCCAGCAGCGCCTTTACGGATTCACCCCTCCACTTT.

The chain links TRBV5-1 to TRBJ2-3, with a weak D call TRBD2 (5 bases). The CDR3 extends over 16 amino acids. Germline V CDR1 and CDR2: SGHRS, YFSETQ. Between the trimmed V and J ends, which lost 1 base and 2 bases, there was a span of 14 bases. The CDR3 nucleotides read TGCGCCAGCAGCTTGAAAGTTGGAGGTAACACAGATACGCAGTATTTT. This codes for CASSLKVGGNTDTQYF. The variable domain in full, with the rest retrieved from reference TRBV5-1 and TRBJ2-3, is KAGVTQTPRYLIKTRGQQVTLSCSPISGHRSVSWYQQTPGQGLQFLFEYFSETQRNKGNFPGRFSGRQFSNSRSEMNVSTLELGDSALYLCASSLKVGGNTDTQYFGPGTRLTVL.

Details on this clone: A junction boundary mismatches the germline segment, possibly from a read error. CDR3 coding DNA: TGTGCTAGCAGCCGGTCGGGGGGCCGCCATGGGGCCAACGTCCTGACTTTC. Translation: CASSRSGGRHGANVLTF. The rearrangement links TRBV7-7 to TRBJ2-6; perhaps TRBD2 as D (7 bases). The germline gives CDR1 SSHAT, CDR2 FNYEAQ (reference sequence). The CDR3 has 17 residues.

The rearrangement links TRBV29-1 to TRBJ1-2; possibly TRBD1 for D (5 bases). Looked up from germline, CDR1 is SQVTM and CDR2 is ANQGSEA. The CDR3 contains 12 residues. Trimming took 4 bases from V and 6 from J, leaving 12 bases between them. CDR3 region: CSVVGGLDGYTF. The CDR3, as DNA: TGCAGCGTTGTCGGGGGTCTCGATGGCTACACCTTC.

The chain is built from TRBV28 and TRBJ1-5; 9 bases line up with TRBD1. This CDR3 contains 16 residues. V lost 5 bases to trimming and J lost 2 bases; unmatched junction nucleotides: 7. Looked up from germline, CDR1 is MDHEN and CDR2 is SYDVKM. The CDR3 DNA reads as TGTGCCAGCAGTACAACAGGGGGCTATGGCAATCAGCCCCAGCATTTT. Translating it yields CASSTTGGYGNQPQHF. Full variable domain (remainder filled in from reference TRBV28 and TRBJ1-5): DVKVTQSSRYLVKRTGEKVFLECVQDMDHENMFWYRQDPGLGLRLIYFSYDVKMKEKGDIPEGYSVSREKKERFSLILESASTNQTSMYLCASSTTGGYGNQPQHFGDGTRLSIL.